The subject of this entry is one T cell receptor beta chain. No antigen is known for it. CDR1 is MDHEN, CDR2 SYDVKM, per germline. The CDR3 loop spans 15 amino acids. These data come from a study of CXCR3-negative and CXCR3-positive naive CD8 T cells. UMI labels and 5' RACE were used to prepare the TRB cDNA libraries. TCRdb re-analyzed the 5' RACE reads; it lists each CDR3 protein once, without DNA. This listing includes around 140,000 distinct CDR3 sequences. Study results and limitations: CXCR3-positive naive cells carried more hydrophobic TRB CDR3s than CXCR3-negative naive cells did.

The TCR was taken from a human donor in good health. Some clones in this sample may be carry-over from other donors' samples. The specimen sequenced was naive CXCR3+ CD8+ T cells from blood. Subset specified: CD45RO-CCR7+CD27+CD95- naive CD8+ T cells expressing CXCR3 (TNR3+). The chain employs TRBV28 and TRBJ2-4; TCRdb calls TRBD2, which cannot be checked without DNA. The CDR3 protein is CASSLWSALASIQYF.